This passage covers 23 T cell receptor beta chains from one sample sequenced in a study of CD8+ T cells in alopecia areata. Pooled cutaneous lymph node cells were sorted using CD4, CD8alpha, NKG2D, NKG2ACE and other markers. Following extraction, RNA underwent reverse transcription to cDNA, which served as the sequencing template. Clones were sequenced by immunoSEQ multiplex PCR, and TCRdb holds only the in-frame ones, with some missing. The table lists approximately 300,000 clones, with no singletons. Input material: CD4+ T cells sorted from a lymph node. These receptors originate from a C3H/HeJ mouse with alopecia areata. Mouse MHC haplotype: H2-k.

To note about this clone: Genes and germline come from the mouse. The DNA read from the CDR3 is TGTGCCAGCATCCGGGACTGGGGGAATGCT. Residues: CASIRDWGNA. The full CDR3 reads CASIRDWGNAEQFF. The rearrangement links TRBV13-3 to TRBJ2-1, with TRBD2 matching over 11 bases. Sequencing ends 4 residues short of the CDR3 end; the germline J gene provides the rest. The junction had 4 bases not matched to a gene; V was cut back by 6 bases and J by 5 bases. Germline lookup yields CDR1 NNHDY and CDR2 SYVADS. The CDR3 sequence is 14 residues long.

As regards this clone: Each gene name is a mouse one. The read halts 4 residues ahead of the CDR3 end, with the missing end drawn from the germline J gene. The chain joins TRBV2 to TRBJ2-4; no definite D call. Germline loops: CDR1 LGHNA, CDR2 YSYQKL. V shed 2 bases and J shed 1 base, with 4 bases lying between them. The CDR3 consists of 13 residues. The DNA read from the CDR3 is TGTGCCAGCAGCCAACAGGGTCAAAAC. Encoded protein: CASSQQGQN. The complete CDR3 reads CASSQQGQNTLYF. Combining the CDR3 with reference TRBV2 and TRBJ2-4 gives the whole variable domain DPKIIQKPKYLVAVTGSEKILICEQYLGHNAMYWYRQSAKKPLEFMFSYSYQKLMDNQTASSRFQPQSSKKNHLDLQITALKPDDSATYFCASSQQGQNTLYFGAGTRLSVL.

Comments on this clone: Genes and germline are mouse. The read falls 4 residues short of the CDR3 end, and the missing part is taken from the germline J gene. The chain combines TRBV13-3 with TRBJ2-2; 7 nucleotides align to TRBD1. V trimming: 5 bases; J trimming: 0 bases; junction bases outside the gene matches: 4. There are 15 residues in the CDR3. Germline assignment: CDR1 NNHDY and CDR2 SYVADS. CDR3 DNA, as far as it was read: TGTGCCAGCAGACGACAGGGCACAAACACCGGG. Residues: CASRRQGTNTG. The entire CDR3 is CASRRQGTNTGQLYF.

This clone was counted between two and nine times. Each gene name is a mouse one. The CDR3 region is CASRSGLGATGQLYF. CDR3 bases read: TGTGCCAGCAGAAGCGGACTGGGGGCCACCGGG. V is TRBV19 and J is TRBJ2-2, with 10 bases matching TRBD2. The read falls 4 residues short of the CDR3 end, and the missing part is taken from the germline J gene. V gave up 5 bases and J gave up 4 bases; unmatched junction bases: 5. The CDR3 covers 15 residues. CDR1 is FNHDT and CDR2 is SITEND in the germline V gene (reference sequence).

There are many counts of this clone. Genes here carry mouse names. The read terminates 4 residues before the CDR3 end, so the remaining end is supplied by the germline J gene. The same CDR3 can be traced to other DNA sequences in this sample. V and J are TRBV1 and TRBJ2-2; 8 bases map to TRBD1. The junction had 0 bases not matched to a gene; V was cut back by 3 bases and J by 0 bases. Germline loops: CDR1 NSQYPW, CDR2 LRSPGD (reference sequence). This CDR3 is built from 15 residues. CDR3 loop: CTCSATGANTGQLYF. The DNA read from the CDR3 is TGCACCTGCAGTGCGACAGGGGCAAACACCGGG. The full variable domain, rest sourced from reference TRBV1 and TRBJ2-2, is VTLLEQNPRWRLVPRGQAVNLRCILKNSQYPWMSWYQQDLQKQLQWLFTLRSPGDKEVKSLPGADYLATRVTDTELRLQVANMSQGRTLYCTCSATGANTGQLYFGEGSKLTVL.

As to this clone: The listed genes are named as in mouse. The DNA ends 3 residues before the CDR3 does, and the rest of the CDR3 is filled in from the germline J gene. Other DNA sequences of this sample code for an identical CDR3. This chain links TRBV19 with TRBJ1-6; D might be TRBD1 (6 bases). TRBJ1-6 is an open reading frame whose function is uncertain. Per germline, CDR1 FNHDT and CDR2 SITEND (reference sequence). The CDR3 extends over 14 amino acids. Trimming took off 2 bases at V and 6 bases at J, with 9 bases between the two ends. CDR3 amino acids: CASSIRQVNSPLYF. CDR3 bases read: TGTGCCAGCAGTATCAGACAGGTTAATTCGCCC.

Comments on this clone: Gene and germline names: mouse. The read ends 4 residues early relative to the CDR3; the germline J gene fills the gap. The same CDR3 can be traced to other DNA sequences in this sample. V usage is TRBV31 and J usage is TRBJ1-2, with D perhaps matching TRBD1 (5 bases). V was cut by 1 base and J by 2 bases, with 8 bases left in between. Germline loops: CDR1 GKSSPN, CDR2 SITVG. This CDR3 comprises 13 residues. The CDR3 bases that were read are TGTGCCTGGAGTCCCAGGGAGAACTCC. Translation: CAWSPRENS. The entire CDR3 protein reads CAWSPRENSDYTF. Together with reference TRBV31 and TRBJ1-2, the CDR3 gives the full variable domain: AQTIHQWPVAEIKAVGSPLSLGCTIKGKSSPNLYWYWQATGGTLQQLFYSITVGQVESVVQLNLSASRPKDDQFILSTEKLLLSHSGFYLCAWSPRENSDYTFGSGTRLLVI.

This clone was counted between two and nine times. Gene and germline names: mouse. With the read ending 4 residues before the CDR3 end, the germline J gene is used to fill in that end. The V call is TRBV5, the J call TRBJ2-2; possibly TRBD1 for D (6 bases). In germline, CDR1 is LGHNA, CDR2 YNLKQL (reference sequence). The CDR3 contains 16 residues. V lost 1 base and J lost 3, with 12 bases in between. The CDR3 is CASSQATPGDTGQLYF. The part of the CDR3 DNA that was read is TGTGCCAGCAGCCAAGCCACTCCAGGGGACACCGGG.

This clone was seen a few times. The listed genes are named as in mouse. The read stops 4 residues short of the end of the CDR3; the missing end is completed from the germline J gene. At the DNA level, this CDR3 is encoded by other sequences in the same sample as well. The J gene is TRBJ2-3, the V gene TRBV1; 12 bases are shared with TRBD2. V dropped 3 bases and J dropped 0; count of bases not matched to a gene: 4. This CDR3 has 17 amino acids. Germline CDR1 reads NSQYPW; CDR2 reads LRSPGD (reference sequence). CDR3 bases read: TGCACCTGCAGTGCGGGGACTGGGGGGTCTAGTGCAGAA. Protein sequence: CTCSAGTGGSSAE. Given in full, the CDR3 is CTCSAGTGGSSAETLYF.

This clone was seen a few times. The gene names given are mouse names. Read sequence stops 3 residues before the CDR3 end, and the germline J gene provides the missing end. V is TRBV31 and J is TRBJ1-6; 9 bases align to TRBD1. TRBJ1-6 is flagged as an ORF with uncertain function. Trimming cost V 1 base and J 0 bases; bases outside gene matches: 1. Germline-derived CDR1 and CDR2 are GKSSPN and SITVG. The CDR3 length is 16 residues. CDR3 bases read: TGTGCCTGGAGTCGACAGGGGGTTTCCTATAATTCGCCC. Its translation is CAWSRQGVSYNSP. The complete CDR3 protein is CAWSRQGVSYNSPLYF.

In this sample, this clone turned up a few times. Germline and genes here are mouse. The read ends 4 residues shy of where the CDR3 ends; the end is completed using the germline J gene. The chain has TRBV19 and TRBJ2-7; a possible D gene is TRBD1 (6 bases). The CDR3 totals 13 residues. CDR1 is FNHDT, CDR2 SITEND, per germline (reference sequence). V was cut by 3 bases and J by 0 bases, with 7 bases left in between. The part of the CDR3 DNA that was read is TGTGCCAGCAGTAGACAGGACTCCTAT. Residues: CASSRQDSY. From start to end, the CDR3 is CASSRQDSYEQYF.

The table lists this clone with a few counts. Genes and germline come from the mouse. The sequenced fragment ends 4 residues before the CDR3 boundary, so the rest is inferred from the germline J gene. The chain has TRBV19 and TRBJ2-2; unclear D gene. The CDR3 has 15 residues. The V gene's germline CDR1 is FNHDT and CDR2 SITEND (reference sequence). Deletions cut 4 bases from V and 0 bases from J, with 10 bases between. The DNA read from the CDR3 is TGTGCCAGCAGTTATGACAAACCAAACACCGGG. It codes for CASSYDKPNTG. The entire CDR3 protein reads CASSYDKPNTGQLYF.

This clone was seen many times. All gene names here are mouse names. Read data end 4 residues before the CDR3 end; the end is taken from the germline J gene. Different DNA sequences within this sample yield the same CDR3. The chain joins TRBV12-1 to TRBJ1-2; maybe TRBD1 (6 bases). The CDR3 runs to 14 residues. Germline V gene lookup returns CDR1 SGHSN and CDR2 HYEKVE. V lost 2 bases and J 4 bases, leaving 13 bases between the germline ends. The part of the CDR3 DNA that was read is TGTGCCAGCTCTCCAACAGGGTCGGGCTCC. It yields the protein CASSPTGSGS. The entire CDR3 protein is CASSPTGSGSDYTF.

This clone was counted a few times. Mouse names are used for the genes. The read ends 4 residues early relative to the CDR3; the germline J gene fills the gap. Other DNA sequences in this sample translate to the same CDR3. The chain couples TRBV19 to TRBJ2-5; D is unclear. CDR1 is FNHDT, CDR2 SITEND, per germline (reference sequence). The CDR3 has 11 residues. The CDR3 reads CASSILDTQYF. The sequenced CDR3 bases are TGTGCCAGCAGTATATTGGAC. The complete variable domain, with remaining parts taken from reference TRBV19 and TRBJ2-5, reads GGIITQTPKFLIGQEGQKLTLKCQQNFNHDTMYWYRQDSGKGLRLIYYSITENDLQKGDLSEGYDASREKKSSFSLTVTSAQKNEMAVFLCASSILDTQYFGPGTRLLVL.

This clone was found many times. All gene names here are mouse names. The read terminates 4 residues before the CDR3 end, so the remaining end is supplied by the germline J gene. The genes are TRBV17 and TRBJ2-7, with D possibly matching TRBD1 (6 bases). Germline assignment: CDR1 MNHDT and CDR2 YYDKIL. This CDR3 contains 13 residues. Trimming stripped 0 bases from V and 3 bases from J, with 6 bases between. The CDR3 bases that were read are TGTGCTAGCAGTAGAGAACAGGGCTAT. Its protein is CASSREQGY. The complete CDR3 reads CASSREQGYEQYF.

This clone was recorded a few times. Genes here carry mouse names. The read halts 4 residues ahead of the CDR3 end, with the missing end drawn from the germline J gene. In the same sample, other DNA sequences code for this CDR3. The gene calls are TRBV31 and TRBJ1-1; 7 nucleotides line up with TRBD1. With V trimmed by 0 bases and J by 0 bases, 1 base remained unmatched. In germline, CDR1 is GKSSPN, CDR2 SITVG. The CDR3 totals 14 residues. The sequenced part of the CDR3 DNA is TGTGCCTGGAGTCTTGGGACAGCAAACACA. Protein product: CAWSLGTANT. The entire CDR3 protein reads CAWSLGTANTEVFF.

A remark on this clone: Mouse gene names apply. The CDR3 bases that were read are TGCACCTGCAGTGCACCACAGGGGGCTTCCCAAGAC. This encodes CTCSAPQGASQD. The entire CDR3 sequence reads CTCSAPQGASQDTQYF. The rearrangement links TRBV1 to TRBJ2-5; 9 bases are a match to TRBD1. The CDR3 end falls 4 residues outside the read, so it is completed with the germline J gene. Germline V gene lookup returns CDR1 NSQYPW and CDR2 LRSPGD (reference sequence). This CDR3 is 16 amino acids long. Trimming took 2 bases from V and 2 from J; bases not matched to a gene: 5.

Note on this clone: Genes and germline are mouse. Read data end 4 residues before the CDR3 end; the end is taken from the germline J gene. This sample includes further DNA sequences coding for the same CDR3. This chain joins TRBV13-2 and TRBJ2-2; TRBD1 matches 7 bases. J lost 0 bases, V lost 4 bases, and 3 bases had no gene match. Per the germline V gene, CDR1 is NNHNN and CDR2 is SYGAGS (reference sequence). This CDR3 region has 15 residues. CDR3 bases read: TGTGCCAGCGGTCCCGGACAGGCAAACACCGGG. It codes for CASGPGQANTG. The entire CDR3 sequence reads CASGPGQANTGQLYF.

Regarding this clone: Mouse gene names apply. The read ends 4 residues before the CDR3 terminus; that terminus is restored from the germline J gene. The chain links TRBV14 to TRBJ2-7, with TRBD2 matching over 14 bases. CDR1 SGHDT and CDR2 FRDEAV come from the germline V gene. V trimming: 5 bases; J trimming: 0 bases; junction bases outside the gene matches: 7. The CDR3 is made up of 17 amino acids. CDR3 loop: CASRTGTGGASSYEQYF. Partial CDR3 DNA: TGTGCCAGCAGGACCGGGACTGGGGGGGCTAGCTCCTAT.

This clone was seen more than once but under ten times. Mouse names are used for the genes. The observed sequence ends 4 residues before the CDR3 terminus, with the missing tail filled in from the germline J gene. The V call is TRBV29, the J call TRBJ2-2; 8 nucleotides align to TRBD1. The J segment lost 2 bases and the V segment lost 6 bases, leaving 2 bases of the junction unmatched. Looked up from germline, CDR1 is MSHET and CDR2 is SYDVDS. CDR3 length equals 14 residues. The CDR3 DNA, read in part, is TGTGCTAGCAGCAGACAGGGGAACACCGGG. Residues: CASSRQGNTG. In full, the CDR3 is CASSRQGNTGQLYF.

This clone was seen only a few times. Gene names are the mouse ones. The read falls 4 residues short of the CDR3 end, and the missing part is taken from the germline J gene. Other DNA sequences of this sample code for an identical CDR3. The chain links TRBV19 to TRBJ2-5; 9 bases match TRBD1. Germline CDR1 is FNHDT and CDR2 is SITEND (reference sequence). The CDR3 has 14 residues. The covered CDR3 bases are TGTGCCAGCAGTATTCGGGACAGGGAAGAC. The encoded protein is CASSIRDRED. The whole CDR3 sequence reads CASSIRDREDTQYF.

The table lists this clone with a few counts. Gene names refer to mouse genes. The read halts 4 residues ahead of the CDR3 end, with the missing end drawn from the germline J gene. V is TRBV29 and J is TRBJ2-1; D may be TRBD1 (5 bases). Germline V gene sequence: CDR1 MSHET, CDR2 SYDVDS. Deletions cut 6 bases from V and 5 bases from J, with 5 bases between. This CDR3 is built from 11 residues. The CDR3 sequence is CASRGDAEQFF. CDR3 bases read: TGTGCTAGCAGAGGGGATGCT.

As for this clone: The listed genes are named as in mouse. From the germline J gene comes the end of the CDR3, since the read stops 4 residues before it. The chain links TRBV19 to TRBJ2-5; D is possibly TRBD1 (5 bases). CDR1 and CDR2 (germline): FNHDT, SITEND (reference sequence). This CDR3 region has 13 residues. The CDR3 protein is CASSIAREDTQYF. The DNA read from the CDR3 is TGTGCCAGCAGTATAGCCAGGGAAGAC.